The present TCR beta chain was sequenced within a study of blood T cell repertoires in COVID-19. Study in general: Donors in the United States, Italy and Spain gave samples during acute or convalescent COVID-19.

The table came from immunoSEQ multiplex PCR; TCRdb's copy has only in-frame clones and leaves some out. The table lists approximately 500,000 clones, about 89% of them singletons. V was pared by 4 bases and J by 6 bases, with 18 bases between. The length of the CDR3 is 16 residues. The germline V gene encodes CDR1 SGHTA and CDR2 FQGTGA. This TCR was sampled from a woman aged 50 to 60 with COVID-19, enrolled during active disease. The source material was peripheral blood. The chain couples TRBV7-3 to TRBJ2-2; TRBD1 is a possible D gene (6 bases). The CDR3: CASSYGARGNAGELFF. The CDR3 bases are TGTGCCAGCAGCTACGGGGCCAGGGGAAACGCCGGGGAGCTGTTTTTT.